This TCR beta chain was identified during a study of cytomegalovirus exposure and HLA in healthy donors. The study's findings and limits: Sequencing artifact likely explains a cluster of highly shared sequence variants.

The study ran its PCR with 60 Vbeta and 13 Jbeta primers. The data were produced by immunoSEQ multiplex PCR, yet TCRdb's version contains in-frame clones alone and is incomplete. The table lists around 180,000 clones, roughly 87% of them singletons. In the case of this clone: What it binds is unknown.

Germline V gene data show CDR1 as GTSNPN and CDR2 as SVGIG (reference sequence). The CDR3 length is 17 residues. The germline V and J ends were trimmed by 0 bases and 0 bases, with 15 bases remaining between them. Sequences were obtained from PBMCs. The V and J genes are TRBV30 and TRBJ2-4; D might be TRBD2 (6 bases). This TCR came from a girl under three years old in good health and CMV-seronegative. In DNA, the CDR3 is TGTGCCTGGAGTGTACCCTGGGCGGGGATAGCCAAAAACATTCAGTACTTC. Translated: CAWSVPWAGIAKNIQYF.